Here is one T cell receptor (beta chain) with its context. The data derive from a study of cytomegalovirus exposure and HLA in healthy donors. Clones were read by immunoSEQ multiplex PCR, and TCRdb kept only the in-frame ones, dropping some. This sample has about 66,000 clones, with around 97% found just once. Germline V gives CDR1 MNHEY, CDR2 SMNVEV (reference sequence). The CDR3 extends over 16 amino acids. V was clipped by 0 bases and J by 6 bases, with 15 bases between them. It was the approximately 120-subject validation cohort, separate from the roughly 700-subject first cohort, to which the donors belonged.

The gene calls are TRBV27 and TRBJ1-5; D is undetermined. Specimen: PBMCs. The TCR originated in a woman aged 18 to 35 in good health and CMV-seropositive. The CDR3 reads CASSLSAVSGFQPQHF. The CDR3 nucleotides are TGTGCCAGCAGTTTATCGGCTGTCTCGGGTTTTCAGCCCCAGCATTTT.